The entry that follows covers one TCR beta chain sequence. Antigen specificity is unknown. Replicate sorted-subset PCRs were loaded with approximately 200 ng DNA, 30,000 to 35,000 T cell genomes. The table came from immunoSEQ multiplex PCR; TCRdb's copy has only in-frame clones and leaves some out. The sample shows approximately 1,500,000 clones, approximately 98% of them seen only once. These data are taken from a study of shared clonotypes between healthy human individuals. The study's findings and limits: Relative to memory subsets, naive subsets generally showed larger estimated richness.

The CDR3 runs 17 residues. Germline CDR1 SGHDT, CDR2 YYEEEE. After removal of 0 bases from V and 6 bases from J, the junction contained 10 bases not matched to a gene. Material for sequencing was naive CD4+ T cells sorted from blood. Stated subset: CD45RA+ positively selected. This TCR was sampled from a man aged 25-40 years in good health. This chain links TRBV5-6 with TRBJ2-1; the match to TRBD2 covers 9 bases. The CDR3 loop reads CASSLGRLADLRNEQFF. The CDR3 DNA sequence: TGTGCCAGCAGCTTGGGGCGACTAGCGGACCTGCGCAATGAGCAGTTCTTC.